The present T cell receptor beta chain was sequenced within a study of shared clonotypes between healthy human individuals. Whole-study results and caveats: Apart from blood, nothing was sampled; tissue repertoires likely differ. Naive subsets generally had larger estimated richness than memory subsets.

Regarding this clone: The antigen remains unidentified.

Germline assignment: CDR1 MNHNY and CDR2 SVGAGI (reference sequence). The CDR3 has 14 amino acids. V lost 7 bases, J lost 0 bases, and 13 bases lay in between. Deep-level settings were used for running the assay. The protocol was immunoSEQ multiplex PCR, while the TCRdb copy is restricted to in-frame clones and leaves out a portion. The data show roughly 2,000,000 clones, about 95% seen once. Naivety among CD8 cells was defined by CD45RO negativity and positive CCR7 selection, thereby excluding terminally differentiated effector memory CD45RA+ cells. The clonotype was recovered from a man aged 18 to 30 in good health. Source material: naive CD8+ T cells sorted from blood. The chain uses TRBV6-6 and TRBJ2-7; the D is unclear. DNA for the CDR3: TGTGCCAGCATCCTACACCCGAGCTCCTACGAGCAGTACTTC. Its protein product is CASILHPSSYEQYF.